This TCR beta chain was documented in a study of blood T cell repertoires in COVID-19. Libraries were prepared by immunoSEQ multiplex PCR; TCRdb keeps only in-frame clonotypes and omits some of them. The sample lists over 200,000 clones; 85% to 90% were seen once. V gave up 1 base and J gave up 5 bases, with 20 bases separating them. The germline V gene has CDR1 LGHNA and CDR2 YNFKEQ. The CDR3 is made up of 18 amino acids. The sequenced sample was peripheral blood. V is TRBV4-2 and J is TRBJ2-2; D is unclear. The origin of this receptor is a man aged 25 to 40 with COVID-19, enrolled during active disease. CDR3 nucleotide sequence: TGTGCCAGCAGCCAAGGAGTAGCCATCGGGTTCTCGACCGGGGAGCTGTTTTTT. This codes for CASSQGVAIGFSTGELFF.